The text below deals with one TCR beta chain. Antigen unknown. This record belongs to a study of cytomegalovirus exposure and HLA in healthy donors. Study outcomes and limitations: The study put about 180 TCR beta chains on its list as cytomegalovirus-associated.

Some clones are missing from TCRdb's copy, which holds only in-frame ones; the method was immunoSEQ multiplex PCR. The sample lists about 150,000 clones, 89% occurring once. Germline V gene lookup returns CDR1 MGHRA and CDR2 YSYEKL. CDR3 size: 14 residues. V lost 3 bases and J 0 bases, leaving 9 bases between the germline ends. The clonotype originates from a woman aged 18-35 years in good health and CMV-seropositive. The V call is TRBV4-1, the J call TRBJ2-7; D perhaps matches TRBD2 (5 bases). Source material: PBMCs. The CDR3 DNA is TGCGCCAGCAGCCAGAGAGAGGGCTCCTACGAGCAGTACTTC. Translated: CASSQREGSYEQYF.